This TCR beta chain is from a study of blood T cell repertoires in COVID-19. Study-wide context: Samples came from the United States, Italy and Spain, spanning acute and convalescent COVID-19. Nucleic acid was either cDNA or gDNA, and it came from T cells, B-cell-depleted T cells, or PBMCs.

The authors' processing: Nucleated cell number was recorded as an estimate derived from reference gene primer amplification. Only in-frame clones appear in the TCRdb table, and some are missing; sequencing was by immunoSEQ multiplex PCR. V, J and clone size reflect that table, while D and trimming were determined from the DNA. The data contain tens of thousands of clones, around nine tenths of them seen just once; the ten biggest clones take up less than 15%. The V gene's germline CDR1 is SGHDT and CDR2 YYEEEE. The V gene lost 2 bases and the J gene lost 4 bases, with 3 bases spanning the gap. The CDR3 is 11 residues long.

This clonotype was sampled from a human donor in a cohort sampled during active COVID-19. The donor label of this sample is uncertain. The chain carries TRBV5-6 and TRBJ2-5; no firm D call. The sample taken for sequencing was peripheral blood. In nucleotides, the CDR3 is TGTGCCAGCAGCTTCAGAGAGACCCAGTACTTC. Protein sequence: CASSFRETQYF.